This record covers a single T cell receptor (beta chain). The antigen remains unidentified. The sample is drawn from a study of T cell repertoires in cytomegalovirus infection. Looking at the study overall: Both a matching HLA type and CMV infection were indicated by public TCR beta signatures.

TCRdb reanalysed the reads using MiXCR and keeps one entry per CDR3 protein. The table records 740,000 or so distinct CDR3 sequences, roughly 36% of them present only once. Study-level results: People with CMV and the relevant HLA were identified by cumulative public TCR beta family frequency. It was HLA-C-restricted CMV-specific TCR beta clonotypes that dominated the response ex vivo.

Germline lookup yields CDR1 MNHEY and CDR2 SMNVEV (reference sequence). CDR3 length: 15 residues. V was pared by 0 bases and J by 3 bases, with 12 bases between. The sequence derives from a human donor in good health (CMV status not recorded). Some clones in this sample may be carry-over from other donors' samples. The chain links TRBV27 to TRBJ2-7; D may match TRBD1 or TRBD2 (5 bases each). The specimen sequenced was PBMCs. DNA of the CDR3: TGTGCCAGCAGTTTATCGGGGGACGACCGCTACGAGCAGTACTTC. The encoded protein is CASSLSGDDRYEQYF.